This T cell receptor beta chain was captured by sequencing in a study of blood T cell repertoires in COVID-19. V was cut by 2 bases and J by 5 bases, with 17 bases left in between. The CDR3 sequence is 15 residues long. Germline CDR1 reads SGHRS; CDR2 reads YFSETQ. Clones were read by immunoSEQ multiplex PCR, and TCRdb kept only the in-frame ones, dropping some. In the table there are roughly 320,000 clones, more than 80% of which are singletons. The rearrangement joins TRBV5-1 to TRBJ2-7, with D possibly being TRBD2 (6 bases). The sample was peripheral blood. The receptor's source is a woman in her 50s with COVID-19, enrolled during active disease. DNA for the CDR3: TGCGCCAGCAGCTTACGGGGGTGGGTGTTCGACGAGCAGTACTTC. This sequence encodes CASSLRGWVFDEQYF.